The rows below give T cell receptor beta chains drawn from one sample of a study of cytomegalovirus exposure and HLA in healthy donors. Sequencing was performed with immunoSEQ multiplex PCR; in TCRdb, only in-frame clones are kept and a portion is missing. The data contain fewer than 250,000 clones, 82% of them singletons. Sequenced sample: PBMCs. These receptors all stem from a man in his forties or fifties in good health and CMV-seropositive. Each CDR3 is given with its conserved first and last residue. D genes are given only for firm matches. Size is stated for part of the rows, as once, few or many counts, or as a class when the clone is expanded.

cdr3_aa: CASSAGPEQYF; cdr3_nt: TGCGCCAGCAGCGCGGGACCCGAGCAGTACTTC; d_call: NA; j_call: TRBJ2-7; clone_size: NA; v_call: TRBV5-1
cdr3_aa: CATTWGAEAFF; cdr3_nt: TGTGCCACTACGTGGGGGGCTGAAGCTTTCTTT; d_call: NA; j_call: TRBJ1-1; clone_size: NA; v_call: TRBV6-5
cdr3_aa: CASSYGGVQPQHF; cdr3_nt: TGTGCCAGCAGTTACGGAGGTGTTCAGCCCCAGCATTTT; d_call: NA; j_call: TRBJ1-5; clone_size: NA; v_call: TRBV6-5
cdr3_aa: CASSRQGAGYGYTF; cdr3_nt: TGTGCCAGTAGCCGACAGGGGGCAGGGTATGGCTACACCTTC; d_call: TRBD1; j_call: TRBJ1-2; clone_size: NA; v_call: TRBV27
cdr3_aa: CASSLTTGTEAFF; cdr3_nt: TGTGCCAGCAGCTTAACCACAGGGACTGAAGCTTTCTTT; d_call: NA; j_call: TRBJ1-1; clone_size: NA; v_call: TRBV7-3
cdr3_aa: CATRTGVGYEQYF; cdr3_nt: TGTGCCACCAGGACAGGGGTAGGATACGAGCAGTACTTC; d_call: TRBD1; j_call: TRBJ2-7; clone_size: NA; v_call: TRBV19
cdr3_aa: CASSPKFPGQGYNEQFF; cdr3_nt: TGTGCCAGCAGTCCCAAATTCCCGGGACAGGGCTACAATGAGCAGTTCTTC; d_call: TRBD1; j_call: TRBJ2-1; clone_size: NA; v_call: TRBV27
cdr3_aa: CASSDPGTEETQYF; cdr3_nt: TGTGCCAGCAGTGATCCCGGGACAGAAGAGACCCAGTACTTC; d_call: TRBD1; j_call: TRBJ2-5; clone_size: NA; v_call: TRBV6-1
cdr3_aa: CASSKSEQGQINEKLFF; cdr3_nt: TGTGCCAGCAGCAAAAGTGAACAGGGCCAGATTAATGAAAAACTGTTTTTT; d_call: NA; j_call: TRBJ1-4; clone_size: NA; v_call: TRBV21-1
cdr3_aa: CASSSLAGGEPYNEQFF; cdr3_nt: TGTGCCAGCAGCAGTCTTGCGGGAGGGGAACCCTACAATGAGCAGTTCTTC; d_call: TRBD2; j_call: TRBJ2-1; clone_size: NA; v_call: TRBV2
cdr3_aa: CASSPLSAGLPYEQYF; cdr3_nt: TGTGCCAGTAGTCCTCTTTCAGCGGGGCTCCCTTACGAGCAGTACTTC; d_call: TRBD2; j_call: TRBJ2-7; clone_size: NA; v_call: TRBV19
cdr3_aa: CASSLGQRSDTQYF; cdr3_nt: TGTGCCAGCAGCTTAGGCCAGCGCTCAGATACGCAGTATTTT; d_call: NA; j_call: TRBJ2-3; clone_size: NA; v_call: TRBV5-6
cdr3_aa: CASSLGSGKSQPQHF; cdr3_nt: TGTGCCAGCAGCTTAGGGTCAGGGAAGAGTCAGCCCCAGCATTTT; d_call: NA; j_call: TRBJ1-5; clone_size: NA; v_call: TRBV7-8
cdr3_aa: CASSTFPGQRYSNQPQHF; cdr3_nt: TGTGCCAGTAGTACCTTCCCGGGACAGCGGTATAGCAATCAGCCCCAGCATTTT; d_call: TRBD1; j_call: TRBJ1-5; clone_size: NA; v_call: TRBV19
cdr3_aa: CSVVAGGQADTQYF; cdr3_nt: TGCAGCGTGGTAGCGGGAGGTCAAGCAGATACGCAGTATTTT; d_call: TRBD2; j_call: TRBJ2-3; clone_size: NA; v_call: TRBV29-1
cdr3_aa: CASRQTGAYGYTF; cdr3_nt: TGTGCCAGCAGACAGACAGGGGCCTATGGCTACACCTTC; d_call: TRBD1; j_call: TRBJ1-2; clone_size: NA; v_call: TRBV6-4
cdr3_aa: CASSRDSTEAFF; cdr3_nt: TGTGCCAGCTCACGGGACAGTACTGAAGCTTTCTTT; d_call: TRBD1; j_call: TRBJ1-1; clone_size: NA; v_call: TRBV18
cdr3_aa: CASSPRSENTEAFF; cdr3_nt: TGTGCCAGCTCACCACGGTCAGAGAACACTGAAGCTTTCTTT; d_call: NA; j_call: TRBJ1-1; clone_size: NA; v_call: TRBV18
cdr3_aa: CASSGQGANYGYTF; cdr3_nt: TGCGCCAGCAGCGGACAGGGGGCTAACTATGGCTACACCTTC; d_call: TRBD1; j_call: TRBJ1-2; clone_size: once; v_call: TRBV5-1
cdr3_aa: CASSIDRGTSGSPYNEQFF; cdr3_nt: TGTGCCAGTAGTATAGATCGTGGGACTAGCGGGAGTCCCTACAATGAGCAGTTCTTC; d_call: TRBD2; j_call: TRBJ2-1; clone_size: once; v_call: TRBV19
cdr3_aa: CASSLEWAGNQPQHF; cdr3_nt: TGTGCCAGCAGCCTCGAATGGGCCGGTAATCAGCCCCAGCATTTT; d_call: NA; j_call: TRBJ1-5; clone_size: NA; v_call: TRBV4-2
cdr3_aa: CASSQGSLAPFDEQFF; cdr3_nt: TGCGCCAGCAGCCAAGGTTCGCTAGCGCCCTTTGATGAGCAGTTCTTC; d_call: NA; j_call: TRBJ2-1; clone_size: NA; v_call: TRBV4-1
cdr3_aa: CASSRGIDSGANVLTF; cdr3_nt: TGTGCCAGTTCAAGGGGCATCGACTCTGGGGCCAACGTCCTGACTTTC; d_call: NA; j_call: TRBJ2-6; clone_size: NA; v_call: TRBV27
cdr3_aa: CASSHRTGDNYEQYF; cdr3_nt: TGTGCCAGCAGCCACCGAACGGGGGATAACTACGAGCAGTACTTC; d_call: NA; j_call: TRBJ2-7; clone_size: NA; v_call: TRBV9
cdr3_aa: CASSPRDRGVGYTF; cdr3_nt: TGTGCCAGTAGCCCCCGGGACAGGGGAGTAGGCTACACCTTC; d_call: TRBD1; j_call: TRBJ1-2; clone_size: NA; v_call: TRBV19
cdr3_aa: CASSFRLAGTDTQYF; cdr3_nt: TGCGCCAGCAGCTTTCGGCTAGCGGGCACAGATACGCAGTATTTT; d_call: TRBD2; j_call: TRBJ2-3; clone_size: NA; v_call: TRBV5-1
cdr3_aa: CASSFGGADEKLFF; cdr3_nt: TGTGCCAGCAGCTTTGGGGGGGCGGATGAAAAACTGTTTTTT; d_call: NA; j_call: TRBJ1-4; clone_size: NA; v_call: TRBV7-6
cdr3_aa: CASSPGGQGVWRAFF; cdr3_nt: TGTGCCAGCAGCCCAGGGGGACAGGGGGTATGGAGAGCTTTCTTT; d_call: TRBD1; j_call: TRBJ1-1; clone_size: NA; v_call: TRBV7-3
cdr3_aa: CASSLGLADYEQYF; cdr3_nt: TGTGCCAGCAGCCTGGGACTAGCGGACTACGAGCAGTACTTC; d_call: TRBD2; j_call: TRBJ2-7; clone_size: NA; v_call: TRBV7-9
cdr3_aa: CASSSGTGAYEQYF; cdr3_nt: TGCGCCAGCAGCTCCGGGACAGGGGCTTACGAGCAGTACTTC; d_call: TRBD1; j_call: TRBJ2-7; clone_size: NA; v_call: TRBV5-1
cdr3_aa: CASSSRVQETQYF; cdr3_nt: TGTGCCAGCAGCTCCCGGGTACAAGAGACCCAGTACTTC; d_call: NA; j_call: TRBJ2-5; clone_size: NA; v_call: TRBV7-6
cdr3_aa: CASSYSPGQETQYF; cdr3_nt: TGTGCCAGCAGTTACTCGCCAGGGCAAGAGACCCAGTACTTC; d_call: NA; j_call: TRBJ2-5; clone_size: NA; v_call: TRBV6-5
cdr3_aa: CASSQPTGVSYNEQFF; cdr3_nt: TGTGCCAGCAGTCAACCCACAGGGGTCTCATACAATGAGCAGTTCTTC; d_call: TRBD1; j_call: TRBJ2-1; clone_size: NA; v_call: TRBV27
cdr3_aa: CATSRDWLAEPTGELFF; cdr3_nt: TGTGCCACCAGCAGAGATTGGCTAGCGGAACCCACCGGGGAGCTGTTTTTT; d_call: TRBD2; j_call: TRBJ2-2; clone_size: once; v_call: TRBV15